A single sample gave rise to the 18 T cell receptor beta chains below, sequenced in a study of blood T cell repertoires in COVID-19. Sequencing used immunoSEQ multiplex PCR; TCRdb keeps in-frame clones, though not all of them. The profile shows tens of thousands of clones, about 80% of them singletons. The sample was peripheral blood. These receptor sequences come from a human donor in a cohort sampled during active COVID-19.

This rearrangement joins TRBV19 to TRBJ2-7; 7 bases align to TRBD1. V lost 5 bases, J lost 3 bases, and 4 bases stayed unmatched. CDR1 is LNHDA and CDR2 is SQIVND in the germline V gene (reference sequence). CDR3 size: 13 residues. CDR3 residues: CASSPGTVYEQYF. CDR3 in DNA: TGTGCCAGTAGTCCAGGGACAGTCTACGAGCAGTACTTC. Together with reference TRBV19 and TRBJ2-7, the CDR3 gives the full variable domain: DGGITQSPKYLFRKEGQNVTLSCEQNLNHDAMYWYRQDPGQGLRLIYYSQIVNDFQKGDIAEGYSVSREKKESFPLTVTSAQKNPTAFYLCASSPGTVYEQYFGPGTRLTVT.

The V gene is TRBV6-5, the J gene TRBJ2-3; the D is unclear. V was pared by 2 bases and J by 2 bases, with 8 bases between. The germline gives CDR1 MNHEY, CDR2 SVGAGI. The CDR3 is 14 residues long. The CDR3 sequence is CASSYLQDTDTQYF. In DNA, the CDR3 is TGTGCCAGCAGTTACCTGCAGGACACAGATACGCAGTATTTT.

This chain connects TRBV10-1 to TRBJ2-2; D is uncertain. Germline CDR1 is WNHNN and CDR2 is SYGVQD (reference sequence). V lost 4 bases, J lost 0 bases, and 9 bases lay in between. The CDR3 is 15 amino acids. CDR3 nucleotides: TGCGCCAGCAGTGTTGAACACGCGAACACCGGGGAGCTGTTTTTT. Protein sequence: CASSVEHANTGELFF.

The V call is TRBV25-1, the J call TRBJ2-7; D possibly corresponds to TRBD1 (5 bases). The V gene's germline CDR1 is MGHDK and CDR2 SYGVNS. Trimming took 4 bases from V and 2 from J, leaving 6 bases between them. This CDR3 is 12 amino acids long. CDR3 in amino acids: CASSVTAYEQYF. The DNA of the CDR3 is TGTGCCAGCAGTGTGACAGCCTACGAGCAGTACTTC.

In DNA form, the CDR3 reads TGCGCCAGCAGCCCCTCGGGTGGGACAGTGAACACTGAAGCTTTCTTT. It encodes CASSPSGGTVNTEAFF. The V call is TRBV5-1, the J call TRBJ1-1; 7 bases are a match to TRBD1. The V gene's germline CDR1 is SGHRS and CDR2 YFSETQ. The CDR3 covers 16 residues. V was pared by 4 bases and J by 0 bases, with 9 bases of the junction left unmatched.

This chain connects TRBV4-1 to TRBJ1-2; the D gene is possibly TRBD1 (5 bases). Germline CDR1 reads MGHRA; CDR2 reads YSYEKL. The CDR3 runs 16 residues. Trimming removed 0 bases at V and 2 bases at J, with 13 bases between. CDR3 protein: CASSQDAGHKNYGYTF. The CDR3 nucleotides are TGCGCCAGCAGCCAAGATGCCGGACACAAGAACTATGGCTACACCTTC.

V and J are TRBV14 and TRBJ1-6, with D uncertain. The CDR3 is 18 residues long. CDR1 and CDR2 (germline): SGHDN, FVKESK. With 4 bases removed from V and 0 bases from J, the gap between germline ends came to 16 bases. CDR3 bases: TGTGCCAGCAGCCCGCTCCGCCCTGAGAGCTCCTATAATTCACCCCTCCACTTT. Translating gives CASSPLRPESSYNSPLHF.

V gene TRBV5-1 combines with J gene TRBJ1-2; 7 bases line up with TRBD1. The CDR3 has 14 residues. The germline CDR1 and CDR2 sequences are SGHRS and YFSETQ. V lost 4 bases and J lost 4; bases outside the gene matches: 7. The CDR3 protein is CASSRIGQAYGYTF. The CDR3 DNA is TGCGCCAGCAGCCGGATAGGACAGGCCTATGGCTACACCTTC.

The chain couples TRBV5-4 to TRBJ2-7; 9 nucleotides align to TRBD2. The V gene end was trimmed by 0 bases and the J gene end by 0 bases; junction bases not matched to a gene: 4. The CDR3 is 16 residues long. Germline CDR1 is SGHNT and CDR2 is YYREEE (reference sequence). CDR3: CASSLGLAGASYEQYF. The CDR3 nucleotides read TGTGCCAGCAGCTTGGGATTAGCGGGGGCCTCCTACGAGCAGTACTTC.

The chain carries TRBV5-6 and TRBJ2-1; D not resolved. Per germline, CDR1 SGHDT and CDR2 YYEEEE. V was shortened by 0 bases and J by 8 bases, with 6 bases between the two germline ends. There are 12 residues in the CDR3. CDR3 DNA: TGTGCCAGCAGCTTGGCCGGGTATGAGCAGTTCTTC. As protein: CASSLAGYEQFF.

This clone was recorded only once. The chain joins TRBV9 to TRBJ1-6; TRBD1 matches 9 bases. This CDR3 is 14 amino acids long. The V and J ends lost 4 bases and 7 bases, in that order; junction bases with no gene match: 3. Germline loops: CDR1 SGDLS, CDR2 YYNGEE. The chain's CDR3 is CASSQTGGNSPLHF. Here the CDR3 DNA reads TGTGCCAGCAGCCAGACAGGGGGGAATTCACCCCTCCACTTT.

CDR3 DNA: TGTGCCAGCAGCCCACCCGACAGGGTTTTTTATGGCTACACCTTC. Its translation is CASSPPDRVFYGYTF. The chain carries TRBV28 and TRBJ1-2; 7 nucleotides match TRBD1. V lost 6 bases and J lost 5; bases outside the gene matches: 12. The CDR3 totals 15 residues. Germline values: CDR1 MDHEN, CDR2 SYDVKM.

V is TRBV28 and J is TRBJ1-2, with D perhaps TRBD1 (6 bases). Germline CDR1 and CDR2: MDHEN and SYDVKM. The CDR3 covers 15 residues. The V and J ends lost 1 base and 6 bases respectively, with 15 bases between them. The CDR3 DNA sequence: TGTGCCAGCAGTTTATTGTTTTTGGGGGCGGATGGCTACACCTTC. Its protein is CASSLLFLGADGYTF.

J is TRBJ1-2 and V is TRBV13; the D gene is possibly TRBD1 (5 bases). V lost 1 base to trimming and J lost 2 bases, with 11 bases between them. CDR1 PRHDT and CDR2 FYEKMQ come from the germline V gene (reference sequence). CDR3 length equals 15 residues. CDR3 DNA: TGTGCCAGCAGCTTAGTGGTGGAGGGGAACTATGGCTACACCTTC. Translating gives CASSLVVEGNYGYTF.

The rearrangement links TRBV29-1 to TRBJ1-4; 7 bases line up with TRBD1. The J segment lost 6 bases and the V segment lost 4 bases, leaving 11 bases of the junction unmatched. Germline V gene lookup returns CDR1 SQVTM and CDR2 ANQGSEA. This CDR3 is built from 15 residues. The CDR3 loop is CSVVFTRTGDEKLFF. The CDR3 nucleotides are TGCAGCGTTGTTTTTACGCGGACAGGCGATGAAAAACTGTTTTTT.

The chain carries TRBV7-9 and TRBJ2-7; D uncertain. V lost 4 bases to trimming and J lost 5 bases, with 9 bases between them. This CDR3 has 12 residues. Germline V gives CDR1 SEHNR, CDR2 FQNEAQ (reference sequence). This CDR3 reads CASSYNLNEQYV. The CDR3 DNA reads TGTGCCAGCAGCTACAATTTGAACGAGCAGTACGTC.

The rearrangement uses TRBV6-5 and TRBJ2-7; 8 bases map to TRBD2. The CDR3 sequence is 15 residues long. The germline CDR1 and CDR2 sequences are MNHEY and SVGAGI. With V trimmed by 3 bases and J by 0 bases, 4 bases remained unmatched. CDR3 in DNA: TGTGCCAGCAGTTATGTGCGGGGGGTCTCCTACGAGCAGTACTTC. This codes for CASSYVRGVSYEQYF.

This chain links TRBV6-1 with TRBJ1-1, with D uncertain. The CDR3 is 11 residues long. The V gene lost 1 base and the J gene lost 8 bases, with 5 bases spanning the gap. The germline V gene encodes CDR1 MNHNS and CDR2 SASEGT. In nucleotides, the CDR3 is TGTGCCAGCAGTGAAGTTATCGAAGCTTTCTTT. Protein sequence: CASSEVIEAFF.